This T cell receptor beta chain was recovered during a study of T cell responses to AZD1222 COVID-19 vaccine. General study points: Only 5 or 6 people who got AZD1222 tested seropositive at baseline. The donor cohort was predominantly white British with a female majority, and clonal diversity may have been underestimated. Sampling captured repertoires only after the peak T cell response. Epitopes outside B.1.351 and B.1.1.7 mutated regions reportedly drew nearly half of spike TCRs.

The germline CDR1 and CDR2 sequences are LNHNV and YYDKDF (reference sequence). The CDR3 has 16 residues. V gave up 0 bases and J gave up 2 bases, with 10 bases separating them. With respect to this clone: Its antigen remains unknown.

Data came from immunoSEQ multiplex PCR; TCRdb stores just in-frame clones and leaves some out. This table holds about 83,000 clones, 86% found once. The specimen was peripheral blood, collected on day 0 of AZD1222 vaccination. The receptor was isolated from an adult in good health. The chain combines TRBV15 with TRBJ2-2; tentative D call: TRBD2 (6 bases). The CDR3 protein is CATSRDLGGNTGELFF. CDR3 nucleotide sequence: TGTGCCACCAGCAGAGATCTCGGGGGAAACACCGGGGAGCTGTTTTTT.